This T cell receptor beta chain was identified in a study of tumor-infiltrating lymphocytes in primary liver carcinoma. Overall study context: The study enrolled male and female patients aged 30 to 69 years.

Germline CDR1 and CDR2: MDHEN and SYDVKM. This CDR3 is built from 16 residues. Details on this clonotype: One end of the junction is discordant with germline, which a read error may explain.

DNA and RNA were both co-extracted from about 19-30 mg of bulk tissue that had not been sorted. The investigators made TCR beta cDNA from about 500 ng total RNA, using a constant-region primer. Library construction for TCR beta comprised three nested multiplex PCR rounds performed with slightly modified ARM-PCR. The two initial PCR rounds, ten to eleven cycles each, used TRBV1-TRBV30 forward and C-beta reverse primers. One entry per CDR3 protein, called by TCRdb with MiXCR from the multiplex PCR reads. The sample yields about 92,000 distinct CDR3 sequences, around 68% seen once. The receptor's source is a man aged 35 to 55 with primary liver carcinoma and hepatitis B virus infection. V usage is TRBV28 and J usage is TRBJ1-4; D gene uncertain. The sequenced material came from tumor-adjacent normal liver tissue. CDR3 region: CACSSPGRTSNEKLFF. In DNA, the CDR3 is TGTGCCTGCAGTTCCCCTGGCCGCACCTCAAATGAAAAACTGTTTTTT. Variable domain in full (rest from reference TRBV28 and TRBJ1-4): DVKVTQSSRYLVKRTGEKVFLECVQDMDHENMFWYRQDPGLGLRLIYFSYDVKMKEKGDIPEGYSVSREKKERFSLILESASTNQTSMYLCACSSPGRTSNEKLFFGSGTQLSVL.